The clone carrying this TCR beta chain was observed many times. The antigen is unknown. This sample is drawn from a study of CD8+CD57+ T cells in acquired aplastic anemia. Whole-study findings and limits: In common between the patients and the controls were around 29 CD8+ CDR3 sequences.

The CDR3 totals 13 residues. V lost 3 bases and J lost 2, with 7 bases in between. Per germline, CDR1 LNHDA and CDR2 SQIVND (reference sequence). Profiles of TCR beta VDJ and CDR3 were generated from a genomic DNA template. One entry per CDR3 protein results from TCRdb running MiXCR on the reads. The sample lists approximately 380,000 distinct CDR3 sequences; about two thirds were seen once. This chain joins TRBV19 and TRBJ2-5, with D possibly being TRBD1 or TRBD2 (5 bases each). Sequences were obtained from sorted CD4+, CD8+, or CD8+CD57+ T cells (not recorded which) from PBMCs. The TCR was taken from a human donor in good health, serving as a control. The CDR3 loop is CASSMGRQETQYF. Written as DNA, the CDR3 is TGTGCCAGTAGTATGGGACGACAAGAGACCCAGTACTTC.